The 11 T cell receptor beta chains in this list originate from one sample, sequenced in a study of early T cells in non-severe SARS-CoV-2 infection (dated by TCRdb to about 2021). Library creation used 5' RACE. This sample was sequenced with a NextSeq 500. TCRdb trimmed public reads at Q25 via fastp, called clones via MiXCR and kept in-frame beta chains. Entries are consolidated by CDR3 protein sequence, retaining the most common genes and DNA. The sample table shows 80,000 to 100,000 distinct CDR3 sequences, and about 15% are seen once. More than 6.5% of the sample is taken by the ten largest. The sample taken for sequencing was whole blood. The receptors stem from an adult who was a healthcare worker with PCR-confirmed SARS-CoV-2 infection or an uninfected control (not recorded which).

There are a few counts of this clonotype. The chain recombines TRBV6-5 with TRBJ1-2, with D perhaps TRBD1 (5 bases). V lost 7 bases to trimming and J lost 1 base, with 13 bases between them. CDR3 size: 14 residues. CDR1 is MNHEY, CDR2 SVGAGI, per germline. This CDR3 reads CASTNGGDNYGYTF. The CDR3 DNA sequence: TGTGCCAGCACCAACGGAGGGGATAACTATGGCTACACCTTC.

This clonotype was recorded a few times. The chain carries TRBV15 and TRBJ1-5, with D hard to call. Per the germline V gene, CDR1 is LNHNV and CDR2 is YYDKDF (reference sequence). This CDR3 has 18 amino acids. V lost 0 bases, J lost 0 bases, and 15 bases lay in between. CDR3 protein: CATSRDPRRRYSNQPQHF. In DNA form, the CDR3 reads TGTGCCACCAGCAGAGATCCACGCAGGAGGTATAGCAATCAGCCCCAGCATTTT.

This clonotype was observed a handful of times. CDR3 coding DNA: TGTGCCAGCAGGCGAACCGGGACAGGGGACAGGCAGCCCCAGCATTTT. This codes for CASRRTGTGDRQPQHF. The chain recombines TRBV27 with TRBJ1-5; TRBD1 matches 10 bases. V was pared by 6 bases and J by 7 bases, with 12 bases of the junction left unmatched. CDR3 length: 16 amino acids. CDR1 is MNHEY, CDR2 SMNVEV, per germline (reference sequence).

This clonotype was observed a few times. V usage is TRBV9 and J usage is TRBJ1-6; tentative D call: TRBD1 (5 bases). CDR3 length: 13 amino acids. V gave up 0 bases and J gave up 9 bases, with 7 bases separating them. Germline V lookup: CDR1 SGDLS, CDR2 YYNGEE. The CDR3 DNA sequence: TGTGCCAGCAGCGTAGGGGACCGTTCACCCCTCCACTTT. Its protein product is CASSVGDRSPLHF.

The J gene is TRBJ2-1, the V gene TRBV4-1; TRBD2 agrees at 10 bases. CDR3 length equals 18 residues. V lost 3 bases to trimming and J lost 0 bases; unmatched junction nucleotides: 8. Looked up from germline, CDR1 is MGHRA and CDR2 is YSYEKL. The CDR3 region is CASSQGLARGSSYNEQFF. CDR3 in DNA: TGCGCCAGCAGCCAGGGACTAGCGAGGGGGAGCTCCTACAATGAGCAGTTCTTC.

The rearrangement links TRBV29-1 to TRBJ2-3, with 13 nucleotides matching TRBD2. Trimming took 1 base from V and 4 from J; bases not matched to a gene: 14. Per the germline V gene, CDR1 is SQVTM and CDR2 is ANQGSEA. This CDR3 spans 19 amino acids. The CDR3 DNA follows: TGCAGCGTTGAAGTCCGGGCAACCGGACTAGCGGGAGTACCAGATACGCAGTATTTT. Protein sequence: CSVEVRATGLAGVPDTQYF.

This clonotype was counted a few times. J is TRBJ2-1 and V is TRBV12-3 or TRBV12-4, with D unresolved. The length of the CDR3 is 17 residues. V was pared by 3 bases and J by 7 bases, with 22 bases between. For the CDR3, the DNA is TGTGCCAGCAGTTTGGACGCTCCTGGCCTATACGGGAATGAGCAGTTCTTC. Translating it yields CASSLDAPGLYGNEQFF.

This clonotype was seen only a few times. The V and J genes are TRBV20-1 and TRBJ2-1, with TRBD1 identical over 11 bases. The CDR3 length is 13 residues. The J segment lost 7 bases and the V segment lost 6 bases, leaving 5 bases of the junction unmatched. The V gene's germline CDR1 is DFQATT and CDR2 SNEGSKA (reference sequence). The CDR3 sequence: CSAGQGARNEQFF. The DNA of the CDR3 is TGCAGTGCCGGACAGGGGGCGCGAAATGAGCAGTTCTTC.

A few counts support this clonotype. The rearrangement joins TRBV27 to TRBJ2-3, with 8 bases matching TRBD2. CDR1 and CDR2 from the germline V gene are MNHEY and SMNVEV (reference sequence). The CDR3 consists of 14 residues. The trim removed 8 bases at V and 1 base at J, leaving 5 bases unmatched. Here the CDR3 DNA reads TGTGCCAGCTTACTAGCGGTGGGCACAGATACGCAGTATTTT. As protein: CASLLAVGTDTQYF.

This chain uses TRBV6-6 with TRBJ2-7; D call uncertain. CDR1 and CDR2 (germline): MNHNY, SVGAGI (reference sequence). Trimming cost V 4 bases and J 0 bases, with 13 bases left between them. The CDR3 extends over 15 amino acids. CDR3 nucleotide sequence: TGTGCCAGCAGTTCCCCGGACGGCGCCTCCTACGAGCAGTACTTC. It is translated as CASSSPDGASYEQYF.

The chain has TRBV4-1 and TRBJ1-1; D perhaps matches TRBD1 (5 bases). The germline V and J ends were trimmed by 4 bases and 1 base, with 19 bases remaining between them. Germline V gene sequence: CDR1 MGHRA, CDR2 YSYEKL. CDR3 length equals 17 residues. The CDR3 sequence is CASSPGTARSSNTEAFF. The CDR3 DNA follows: TGCGCCAGCAGCCCGGGGACCGCCCGGAGTTCGAACACTGAAGCTTTCTTT.